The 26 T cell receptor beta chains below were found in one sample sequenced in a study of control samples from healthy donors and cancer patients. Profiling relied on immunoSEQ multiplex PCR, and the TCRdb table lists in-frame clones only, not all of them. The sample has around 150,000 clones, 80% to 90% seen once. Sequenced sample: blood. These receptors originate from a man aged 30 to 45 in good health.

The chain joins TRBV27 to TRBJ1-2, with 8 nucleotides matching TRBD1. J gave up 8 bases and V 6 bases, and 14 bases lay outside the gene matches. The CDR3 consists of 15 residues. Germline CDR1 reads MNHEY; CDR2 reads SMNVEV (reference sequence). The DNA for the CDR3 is TGTGCCAGCAGCAAAAGCCTCACAGGGGGTAAGGGCTACACCTTC. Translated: CASSKSLTGGKGYTF.

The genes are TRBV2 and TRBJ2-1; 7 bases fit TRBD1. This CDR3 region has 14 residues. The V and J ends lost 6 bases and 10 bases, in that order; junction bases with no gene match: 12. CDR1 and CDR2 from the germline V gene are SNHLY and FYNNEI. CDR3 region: CASRRTGTKVEQFF. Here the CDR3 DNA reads TGTGCCAGCAGGCGGACAGGCACCAAGGTAGAGCAGTTCTTC.

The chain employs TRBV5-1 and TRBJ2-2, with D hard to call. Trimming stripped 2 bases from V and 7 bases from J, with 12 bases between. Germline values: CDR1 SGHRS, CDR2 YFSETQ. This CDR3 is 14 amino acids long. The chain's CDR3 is CASSFDLGVGELFF. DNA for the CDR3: TGCGCCAGCAGCTTTGACCTTGGGGTCGGGGAGCTGTTTTTT.

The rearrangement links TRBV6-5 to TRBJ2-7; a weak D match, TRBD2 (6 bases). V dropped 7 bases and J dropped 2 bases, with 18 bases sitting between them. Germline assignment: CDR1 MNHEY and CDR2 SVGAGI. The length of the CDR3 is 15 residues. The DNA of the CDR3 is TGTGCCAGCATGACCTGGGGGGAGTTCACCTACGAGCAGTACTTC. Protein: CASMTWGEFTYEQYF.

The CDR3 sequence is CASRLAADPDTQYF. The CDR3 nucleotides read TGTGCCAGCAGACTAGCGGCCGACCCAGATACGCAGTATTTT. The chain employs TRBV5-5 and TRBJ2-3; the match to TRBD2 covers 8 bases. With 5 bases clipped from V and 4 bases from J, the junction kept 6 bases outside the gene matches. The germline V gene has CDR1 SGHKS and CDR2 YYEKEE (reference sequence). CDR3 size: 14 residues.

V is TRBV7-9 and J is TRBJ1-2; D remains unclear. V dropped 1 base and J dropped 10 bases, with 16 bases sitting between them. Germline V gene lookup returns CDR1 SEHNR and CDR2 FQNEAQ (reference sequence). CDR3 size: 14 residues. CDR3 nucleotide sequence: TGTGCCAGCAGCTTAGACTTCCGGGAATTGGACTACACCTTC. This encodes CASSLDFRELDYTF.

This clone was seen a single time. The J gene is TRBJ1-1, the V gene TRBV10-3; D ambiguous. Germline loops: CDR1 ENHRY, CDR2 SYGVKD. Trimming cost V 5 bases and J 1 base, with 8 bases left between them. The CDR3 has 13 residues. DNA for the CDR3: TGTGCCATCAGTAGGACGGAGAACACTGAAGCTTTCTTT. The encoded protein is CAISRTENTEAFF.

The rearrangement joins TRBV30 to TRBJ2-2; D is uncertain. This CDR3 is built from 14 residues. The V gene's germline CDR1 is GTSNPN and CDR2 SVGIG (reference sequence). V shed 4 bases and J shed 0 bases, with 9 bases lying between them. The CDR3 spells CAWKQDANTGELFF. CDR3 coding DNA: TGTGCCTGGAAGCAGGACGCGAACACCGGGGAGCTGTTTTTT.

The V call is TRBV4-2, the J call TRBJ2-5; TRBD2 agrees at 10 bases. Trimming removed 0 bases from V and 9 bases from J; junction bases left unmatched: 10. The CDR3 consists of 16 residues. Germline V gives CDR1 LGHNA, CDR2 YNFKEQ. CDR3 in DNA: TGTGCCAGCAGCCAAGACACTAGCGGGAAAGGGAGGGCCCAGTACTTC. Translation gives CASSQDTSGKGRAQYF.

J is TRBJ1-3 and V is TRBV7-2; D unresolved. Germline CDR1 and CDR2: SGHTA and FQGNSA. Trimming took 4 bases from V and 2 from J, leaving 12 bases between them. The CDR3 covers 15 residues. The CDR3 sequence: CASSSRTLTGNTIYF. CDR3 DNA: TGTGCCAGCAGCTCACGAACTTTAACTGGAAACACCATATATTTT.

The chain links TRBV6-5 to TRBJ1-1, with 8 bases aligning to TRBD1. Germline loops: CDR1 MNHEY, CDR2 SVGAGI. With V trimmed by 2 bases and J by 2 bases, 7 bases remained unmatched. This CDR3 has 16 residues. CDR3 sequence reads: CASSYRTQGENTEAFF. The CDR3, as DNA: TGTGCCAGCAGTTACCGGACACAGGGGGAAAACACTGAAGCTTTCTTT.

CDR3 sequence (DNA): TGTGCCAGCAGTAGCCACAATGAGCAGTTCTTC. This translates into CASSSHNEQFF. The J gene is TRBJ2-1, the V gene TRBV2; D is unresolved. The CDR3 has 11 residues. Germline V gene data show CDR1 as SNHLY and CDR2 as FYNNEI. Trimming removed 5 bases at V and 5 bases at J, with 4 bases between.

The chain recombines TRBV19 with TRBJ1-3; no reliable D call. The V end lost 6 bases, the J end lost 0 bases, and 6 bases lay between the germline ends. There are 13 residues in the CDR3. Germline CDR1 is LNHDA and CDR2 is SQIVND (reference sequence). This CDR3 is CASRQSSGNTIYF. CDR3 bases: TGTGCCAGTAGGCAGAGCTCTGGAAACACCATATATTTT. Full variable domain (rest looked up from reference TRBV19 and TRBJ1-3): DGGITQSPKYLFRKEGQNVTLSCEQNLNHDAMYWYRQDPGQGLRLIYYSQIVNDFQKGDIAEGYSVSREKKESFPLTVTSAQKNPTAFYLCASRQSSGNTIYFGEGSWLTVV.

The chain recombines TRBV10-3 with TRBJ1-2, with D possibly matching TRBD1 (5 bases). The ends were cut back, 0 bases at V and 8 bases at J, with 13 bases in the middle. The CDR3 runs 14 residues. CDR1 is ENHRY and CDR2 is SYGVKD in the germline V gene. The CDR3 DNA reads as TGTGCCATCAGTGAGTCACCGGGGCTCTGGGGCTACACCTTC. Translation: CAISESPGLWGYTF.

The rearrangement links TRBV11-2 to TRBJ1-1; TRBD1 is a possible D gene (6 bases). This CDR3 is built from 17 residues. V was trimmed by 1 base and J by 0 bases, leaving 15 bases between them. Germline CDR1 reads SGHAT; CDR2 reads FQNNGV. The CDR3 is CASSLGEGGFMNTEAFF. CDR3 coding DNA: TGTGCCAGCAGCTTAGGAGAGGGGGGATTCATGAACACTGAAGCTTTCTTT.

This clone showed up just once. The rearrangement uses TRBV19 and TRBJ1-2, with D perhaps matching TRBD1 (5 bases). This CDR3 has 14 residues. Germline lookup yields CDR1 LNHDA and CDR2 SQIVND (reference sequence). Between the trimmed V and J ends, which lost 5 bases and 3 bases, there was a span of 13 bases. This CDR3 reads CASSAQEYDYGYTF. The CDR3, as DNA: TGTGCCAGTAGTGCACAGGAGTATGACTATGGCTACACCTTC.

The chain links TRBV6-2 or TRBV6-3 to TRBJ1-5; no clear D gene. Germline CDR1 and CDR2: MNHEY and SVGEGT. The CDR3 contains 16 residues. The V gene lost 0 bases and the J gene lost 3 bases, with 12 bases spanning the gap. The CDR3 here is CASSYSSQLANQPQHF. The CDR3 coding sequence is TGTGCCAGCAGTTACTCGTCACAACTTGCCAATCAGCCCCAGCATTTT.

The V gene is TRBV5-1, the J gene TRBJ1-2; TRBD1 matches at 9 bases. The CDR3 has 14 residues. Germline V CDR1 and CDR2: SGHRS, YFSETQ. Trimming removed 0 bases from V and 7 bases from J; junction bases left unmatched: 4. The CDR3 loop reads CASSLAEDRGGYTF. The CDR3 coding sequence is TGCGCCAGCAGCTTGGCCGAGGACAGGGGTGGCTACACCTTC. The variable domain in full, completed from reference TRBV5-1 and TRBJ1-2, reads KAGVTQTPRYLIKTRGQQVTLSCSPISGHRSVSWYQQTPGQGLQFLFEYFSETQRNKGNFPGRFSGRQFSNSRSEMNVSTLELGDSALYLCASSLAEDRGGYTFGSGTRLTVV.

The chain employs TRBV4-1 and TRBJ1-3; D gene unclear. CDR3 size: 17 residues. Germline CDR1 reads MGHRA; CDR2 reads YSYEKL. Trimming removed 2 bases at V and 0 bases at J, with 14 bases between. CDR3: CASSQNPDGYSGNTIYF. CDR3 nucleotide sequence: TGCGCCAGCAGCCAAAACCCGGACGGGTACTCTGGAAACACCATATATTTT.

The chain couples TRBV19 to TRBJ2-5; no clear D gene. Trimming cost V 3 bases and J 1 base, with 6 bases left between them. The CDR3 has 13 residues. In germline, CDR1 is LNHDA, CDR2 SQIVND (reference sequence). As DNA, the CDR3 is TGTGCCAGTAGTATTAGGGTCCAAGAGACCCAGTACTTC. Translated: CASSIRVQETQYF.

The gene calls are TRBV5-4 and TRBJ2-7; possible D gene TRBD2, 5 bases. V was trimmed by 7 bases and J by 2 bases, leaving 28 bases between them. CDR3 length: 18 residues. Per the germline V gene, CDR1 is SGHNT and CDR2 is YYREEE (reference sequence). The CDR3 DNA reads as TGTGCCAGCTACACTTTTGGGGAGCCATCAAATGGGACCTACGAGCAGTACTTC. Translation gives CASYTFGEPSNGTYEQYF.

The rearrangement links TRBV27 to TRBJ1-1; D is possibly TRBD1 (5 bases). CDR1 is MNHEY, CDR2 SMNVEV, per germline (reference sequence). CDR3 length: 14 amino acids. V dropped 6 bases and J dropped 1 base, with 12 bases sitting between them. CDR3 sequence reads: CASRSHGGNTEAFF. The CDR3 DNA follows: TGTGCCAGCAGATCGCACGGGGGGAACACTGAAGCTTTCTTT.

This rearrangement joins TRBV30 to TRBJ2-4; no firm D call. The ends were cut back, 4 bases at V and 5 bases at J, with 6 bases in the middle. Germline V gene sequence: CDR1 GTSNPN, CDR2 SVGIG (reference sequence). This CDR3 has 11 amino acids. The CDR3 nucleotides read TGTGCCTGGACCCTAGAAAACATTCAGTACTTC. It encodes CAWTLENIQYF.

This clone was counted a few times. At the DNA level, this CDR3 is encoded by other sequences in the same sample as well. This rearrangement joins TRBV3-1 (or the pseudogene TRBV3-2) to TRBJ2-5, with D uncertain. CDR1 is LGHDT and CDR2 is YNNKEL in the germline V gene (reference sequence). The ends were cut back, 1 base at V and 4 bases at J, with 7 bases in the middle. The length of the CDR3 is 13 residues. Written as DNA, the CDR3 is TGTGCCAGCAGCCAAGGTGACTCAGAGACCCAGTACTTC. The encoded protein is CASSQGDSETQYF.

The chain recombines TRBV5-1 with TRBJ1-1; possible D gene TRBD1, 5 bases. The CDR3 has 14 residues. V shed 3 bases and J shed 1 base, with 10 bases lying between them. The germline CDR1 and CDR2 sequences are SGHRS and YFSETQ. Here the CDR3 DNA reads TGCGCCAGCAGCTCTACTGGGGGGAACACTGAAGCTTTCTTT. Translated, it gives CASSSTGGNTEAFF.

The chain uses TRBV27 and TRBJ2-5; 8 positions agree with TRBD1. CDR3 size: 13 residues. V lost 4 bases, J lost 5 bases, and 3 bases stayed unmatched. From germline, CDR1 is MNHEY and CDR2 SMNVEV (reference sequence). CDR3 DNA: TGTGCCAGCAGTTGGACAGGGTTGGAGACCCAGTACTTC. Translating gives CASSWTGLETQYF.